One sample yielded the 20 T cell receptor beta chains listed below, sequenced in a study of blood T cell repertoires in COVID-19. This table comes from immunoSEQ multiplex PCR, and its TCRdb copy is limited to in-frame clones, with some not included. Of 180,000 or so clones in the sample, more than 70% were seen once. The specimen was peripheral blood. The receptor source for this set is a man aged 40-55 years with active or convalescent COVID-19.

The chain couples TRBV14 to TRBJ1-2, with 8 nucleotides matching TRBD1. The germline V gene encodes CDR1 SGHDN and CDR2 FVKESK. The CDR3 contains 14 residues. The V gene end was trimmed by 1 base and the J gene end by 5 bases; junction bases not matched to a gene: 3. CDR3 sequence (DNA): TGTGCCAGCAGCCAAGGGACAGGGCCGTATGGCTACACCTTC. It translates to CASSQGTGPYGYTF.

The gene calls are TRBV5-1 and TRBJ1-4; 7 bases agree with TRBD1. The CDR3 is 14 amino acids. J gave up 7 bases and V 4 bases, and 7 bases lay outside the gene matches. CDR1 is SGHRS, CDR2 YFSETQ, per germline. CDR3 sequence (DNA): TGCGCCAGCAGCCGCCAGGGGGGAGGTGAAAAACTGTTTTTT. It encodes CASSRQGGGEKLFF.

The CDR3 here is CASSPEGHRGRGYGYTF. In nucleotides, the CDR3 is TGCGCCAGCAGCCCCGAGGGGCACAGGGGTCGAGGCTATGGCTACACCTTC. The chain carries TRBV5-1 and TRBJ1-2, with 7 positions matching TRBD1. The CDR3 consists of 17 residues. Germline lookup yields CDR1 SGHRS and CDR2 YFSETQ. V lost 4 bases and J lost 4; bases outside the gene matches: 16.

CDR3 in amino acids: CASTDSRGNQPQHF. CDR3 nucleotide sequence: TGTGCCAGCACCGACTCTAGGGGGAATCAGCCCCAGCATTTT. This chain links TRBV25-1 with TRBJ1-5, with D tentatively TRBD1 (6 bases). This CDR3 has 14 residues. Looked up from germline, CDR1 is MGHDK and CDR2 is SYGVNS. V lost 7 bases, J lost 4 bases, and 14 bases lay in between.

Worth noting for this clone: The junction departs from the called germline gene at one end, perhaps through a read error. V gene TRBV2 combines with J gene TRBJ2-7; D gene unclear. The CDR3 contains 13 residues. The germline gives CDR1 SNHLY, CDR2 FYNNEI. The CDR3 sequence: CASCEATSYEQYF. The CDR3 nucleotides are TGTGCCAGCTGTGAGGCAACCTCCTACGAGCAGTACTTC.

J is TRBJ1-1 and V is TRBV12-3 or TRBV12-4, with D perhaps TRBD1 (5 bases). Trimming left V 6 bases short and J 6 bases short, with 14 bases between. This CDR3 region has 13 residues. CDR3 DNA sequence: TGTGCCAGCAGCCCAGGGCTTGGGGCTGAAGCTTTCTTT. It translates to CASSPGLGAEAFF.

The chain is built from TRBV19 and TRBJ1-2; the match to TRBD1 covers 8 bases. The CDR3 loop spans 15 amino acids. Germline V gene data show CDR1 as LNHDA and CDR2 as SQIVND (reference sequence). Trimming took 7 bases from V and 0 from J; bases not matched to a gene: 7. CDR3 sequence reads: CASNKDRVANYGYTF. The CDR3 bases are TGTGCCAGTAACAAGGACAGGGTAGCTAACTATGGCTACACCTTC.

The gene calls are TRBV29-1 and TRBJ1-4; 8 nucleotides agree with TRBD1. The CDR3 contains 12 residues. The germline gives CDR1 SQVTM, CDR2 ANQGSEA. J was trimmed by 7 bases and V by 7 bases; bases with no gene match: 5. This chain's CDR3 is CSGWTGPEKLFF. For the CDR3, the DNA is TGCAGCGGTTGGACAGGGCCTGAAAAACTGTTTTTT.

The sample holds one count of this clone. The chain employs TRBV9 and TRBJ2-3; D is undetermined. Looked up from germline, CDR1 is SGDLS and CDR2 is YYNGEE. CDR3 size: 13 residues. The V and J ends lost 5 bases and 2 bases respectively, with 9 bases between them. CDR3 nucleotides: TGTGCCAGCAGTGCCCCCTACACAGATACGCAGTATTTT. The encoded protein is CASSAPYTDTQYF. Full variable domain (outside the CDR3, taken from reference TRBV9 and TRBJ2-3): DSGVTQTPKHLITATGQRVTLRCSPRSGDLSVYWYQQSLDQGLQFLIQYYNGEERAKGNILERFSAQQFPDLHSELNLSSLELGDSALYFCASSAPYTDTQYFGPGTRLTVL.

J is TRBJ1-5 and V is TRBV2; possible D gene TRBD1, 6 bases. Trimming removed 1 base from V and 4 bases from J, with 11 bases in between. This CDR3 has 15 residues. Germline V gene sequence: CDR1 SNHLY, CDR2 FYNNEI. CDR3 residues: CASSEETGRNQPQHF. The CDR3 DNA is TGTGCCAGCAGTGAAGAGACAGGACGGAATCAGCCCCAGCATTTT.

In DNA form, the CDR3 reads TGCAGTGCTAGTAGGGGTACTAATGAAAAACTGTTTTTT. Translated, it gives CSASRGTNEKLFF. The chain couples TRBV20-1 to TRBJ1-4; a possible D gene is TRBD1 (5 bases). The CDR3 totals 13 residues. The germline gives CDR1 DFQATT, CDR2 SNEGSKA (reference sequence). Trimming shortened V by 3 bases and J by 2 bases, and 7 bases separated the two germline ends.

The chain has TRBV28 and TRBJ1-2; TRBD1 matches 7 bases. Germline loops: CDR1 MDHEN, CDR2 SYDVKM. Losses at the gene ends were 7 bases for V and 7 bases for J; bases not matched to a gene: 18. The CDR3 is made up of 16 amino acids. The CDR3 nucleotides read TGTGCCAGCACTATAGGAGGGGGCGGAACCTTGGGTGGCTACACCTTC. It encodes CASTIGGGGTLGGYTF.

V gene TRBV12-3 or TRBV12-4 combines with J gene TRBJ2-7; weak D call: TRBD1 (5 bases). V was shortened by 2 bases and J by 2 bases, with 7 bases between the two germline ends. The CDR3 covers 13 residues. The CDR3: CASSLWGPYEQYF. As DNA, the CDR3 is TGTGCCAGCAGTTTATGGGGCCCCTACGAGCAGTACTTC.

This chain joins TRBV7-9 and TRBJ1-3; TRBD1 might be the D (6 bases). V was clipped by 7 bases and J by 2 bases, with 24 bases between them. This CDR3 region has 18 residues. Looked up from germline, CDR1 is SEHNR and CDR2 is FQNEAQ (reference sequence). The CDR3 loop reads CASIDPQPVQGPGNTIYF. The CDR3 coding sequence is TGTGCCAGCATCGACCCTCAACCCGTACAGGGCCCTGGAAACACCATATATTTT.

CDR3 coding DNA: TGTGCCAGTAGTACCGACAGCGCTCGTTACGAGCAGTACTTC. It is translated as CASSTDSARYEQYF. The rearrangement uses TRBV19 and TRBJ2-7; tentatively, D is TRBD1 (5 bases). The V end was cut by 4 bases, the J end by 4 bases, with 14 bases between. The germline V gene encodes CDR1 LNHDA and CDR2 SQIVND (reference sequence). The CDR3 sequence is 14 residues long. Full variable domain (remainder filled in from reference TRBV19 and TRBJ2-7): DGGITQSPKYLFRKEGQNVTLSCEQNLNHDAMYWYRQDPGQGLRLIYYSQIVNDFQKGDIAEGYSVSREKKESFPLTVTSAQKNPTAFYLCASSTDSARYEQYFGPGTRLTVT.

For this clone: One end of the junction varies from germline; a read error may be responsible. The chain employs TRBV7-3 and TRBJ1-4; D is unresolved. CDR1 is SGHTA and CDR2 is FQGTGA in the germline V gene. This CDR3 has 16 residues. As DNA, the CDR3 is TGTGCCAGCAGCCCTGTTCGGCCTTTAACTAATGAAAAGCTGTTTTTT. Translation: CASSPVRPLTNEKLFF.

This chain links TRBV6-5 with TRBJ2-5; 8 positions match TRBD2. The CDR3 is made up of 16 amino acids. The germline CDR1 and CDR2 sequences are MNHEY and SVGAGI. V lost 1 base, J lost 4 bases, and 8 bases stayed unmatched. In DNA form, the CDR3 reads TGTGCCAGCAGTTACTTGGCCAGCGGGGGTCGAGAGACCCAGTACTTC. As protein: CASSYLASGGRETQYF.

The chain couples TRBV3-1 (or the pseudogene TRBV3-2) to TRBJ1-2, with D unclear. The germline V gene encodes CDR1 LGHDT and CDR2 YNNKEL (reference sequence). The CDR3 totals 16 residues. Between the trimmed V and J ends, which lost 2 bases and 0 bases, there was a span of 13 bases. The CDR3 DNA follows: TGTGCCAGCAGCCAATCGGGTCGGCGGACTAACTATGGCTACACCTTC. It yields the protein CASSQSGRRTNYGYTF.

The rearrangement links TRBV30 to TRBJ1-5; a weak D match, TRBD1 (5 bases). Germline values: CDR1 GTSNPN, CDR2 SVGIG (reference sequence). This CDR3 region has 13 residues. The V gene lost 5 bases and the J gene lost 5 bases, with 13 bases spanning the gap. The CDR3 sequence: CAWGTQGDQPQHF. The CDR3 DNA is TGTGCCTGGGGAACCCAGGGTGATCAGCCCCAGCATTTT. Using reference TRBV30 and TRBJ1-5 for the parts outside the CDR3, the full variable domain is SQTIHQWPATLVQPVGSPLSLECTVEGTSNPNLYWYRQAAGRGLQLLFYSVGIGQISSEVPQNLSASRPQDRQFILSSKKLLLSDSGFYLCAWGTQGDQPQHFGDGTRLSIL.

The rearrangement links TRBV6-5 to TRBJ2-5; D not certain. Deletions cut 7 bases from V and 7 bases from J, with 13 bases between. CDR3 length equals 12 residues. CDR1 MNHEY and CDR2 SVGAGI come from the germline V gene. CDR3 sequence: CASTGLSGTQYF. CDR3 DNA: TGTGCCAGCACCGGTCTTTCGGGGACCCAGTACTTC.